The 8 T cell receptor beta chains given below trace back to one sample, sequenced in a study of cytomegalovirus exposure and HLA in healthy donors (dated by TCRdb to 2017 to 2019). The library was produced with the immunoSEQ multiplex PCR assay. The multiplex PCR relied on a mix of 60 forward primers for TCR Vbeta segments and 13 reverse primers for TCR Jbeta segments. TCRdb stores this immuneACCESS table with in-frame sequences only. Part of the clones is absent; in the studies checked, under half of the shortfall reflects unresolved V genes, and no reason is known for the rest. This sample has 150,000 to 200,000 clones in its table, and 60% to 85% of those were observed once. About 1.5% of the sample belongs to the ten largest clones. The sequenced sample was PBMCs. The source is a young man in good health and CMV-seronegative.

The rearrangement links TRBV29-1 to TRBJ2-7; tentatively, D is TRBD1 (6 bases). Germline V CDR1 and CDR2: SQVTM, ANQGSEA. CDR3 size: 12 residues. The V end was cut by 4 bases, the J end by 4 bases, with 11 bases between. As DNA, the CDR3 is TGCAGCGTTGTTTTGGGGGCATACGAGCAGTACTTC. It yields the protein CSVVLGAYEQYF.

The chain couples TRBV28 to TRBJ1-4; perhaps TRBD1 as D (6 bases). V lost 5 bases and J 4 bases, leaving 14 bases between the germline ends. The CDR3 length is 15 residues. The germline CDR1 and CDR2 sequences are MDHEN and SYDVKM. The CDR3 coding sequence is TGTGCCAGCAGTCCCGGGACACGGGTTAATGAAAAACTGTTTTTT. As protein: CASSPGTRVNEKLFF.

The rearrangement joins TRBV5-1 to TRBJ2-5; TRBD1 matches at 7 bases. The CDR3 runs 14 residues. CDR1 and CDR2 (germline): SGHRS, YFSETQ. V was pared by 3 bases and J by 2 bases, with 4 bases of the junction left unmatched. The CDR3 bases are TGCGCCAGCAGCTCTGGGACAGCTCAAGAGACCCAGTACTTC. Encoded protein: CASSSGTAQETQYF.

The chain links TRBV15 to TRBJ1-2; 7 bases fit TRBD1. Per germline, CDR1 LNHNV and CDR2 YYDKDF (reference sequence). Trimming removed 3 bases from V and 8 bases from J; junction bases left unmatched: 6. There are 13 residues in the CDR3. As DNA, the CDR3 is TGTGCCACCAGCAGTGGACAGGCTCTGGGCTACACCTTC. This translates into CATSSGQALGYTF.

The V call is TRBV6-5, the J call TRBJ2-1; 9 bases match TRBD1. Looked up from germline, CDR1 is MNHEY and CDR2 is SVGAGI. This CDR3 has 13 amino acids. V was clipped by 7 bases and J by 11 bases; unmatched bases: 9. CDR3 nucleotides: TGTGCCAGCACCCACCCCGGGACAGGGAAGCAGTTCTTC. It encodes CASTHPGTGKQFF.

CDR3 DNA sequence: TGTGCCTGGAGGACGTGGGGGCAGGGACTAGATAGGGACACCGGGGAGCTGTTTTTT. It codes for CAWRTWGQGLDRDTGELFF. The gene calls are TRBV30 and TRBJ2-2; 8 nucleotides match TRBD2. J was trimmed by 3 bases and V by 3 bases; bases with no gene match: 18. This CDR3 region has 19 residues. The V gene's germline CDR1 is GTSNPN and CDR2 SVGIG (reference sequence).

The genes are TRBV19 and TRBJ1-5; 9 bases are shared with TRBD1. Germline assignment: CDR1 LNHDA and CDR2 SQIVND (reference sequence). The CDR3 is made up of 18 amino acids. V lost 2 bases to trimming and J lost 11 bases; unmatched junction nucleotides: 19. CDR3 in amino acids: CASSILVGEGQGRWAQHF. CDR3 in DNA: TGTGCCAGTAGTATACTTGTCGGGGAGGGACAGGGTCGGTGGGCCCAGCATTTT.

The gene calls are TRBV7-3 and TRBJ2-1; possibly TRBD2 for D (6 bases). Germline V CDR1 and CDR2: SGHTA, FQGTGA. The CDR3 sequence is 15 residues long. The V and J ends lost 2 bases and 4 bases respectively, with 12 bases between them. CDR3 sequence: CASSLGAGQYNEQFF. In DNA, the CDR3 is TGTGCCAGCAGCTTAGGGGCGGGGCAGTACAATGAGCAGTTCTTC.